This T cell receptor beta chain was captured by sequencing in a study of blood T cells in healthy people across ages. The donors, all healthy, were Caucasians living in Russia, aged roughly 6 to 100. Peripheral blood was drawn, about 10 milliliters per donor. At least 5.5 micrograms of total RNA were extracted per sample. The CDR3 is 13 amino acids. The germline V gene has CDR1 WSHSY and CDR2 SAAADI. V was clipped by 4 bases and J by 4 bases, with 10 bases between them. It was with a sample-barcoded 5' primer and a J-beta primer mix that a second PCR of roughly 7 to 12 cycles was run. Using its own MiXCR run on the 5' RACE reads, TCRdb lists one record per CDR3 protein. The repertoire holds over 700,000 distinct CDR3 sequences, with 53% as singletons.

The specimen sequenced was blood. This TCR was recovered from a man older than 75 in good health. The chain is built from TRBV10-2 and TRBJ1-2; no firm D call. The CDR3 DNA is TGCGCCAGCAGTGTCGAACAGTCCTATGGCTACACCTTC. Residues: CASSVEQSYGYTF.